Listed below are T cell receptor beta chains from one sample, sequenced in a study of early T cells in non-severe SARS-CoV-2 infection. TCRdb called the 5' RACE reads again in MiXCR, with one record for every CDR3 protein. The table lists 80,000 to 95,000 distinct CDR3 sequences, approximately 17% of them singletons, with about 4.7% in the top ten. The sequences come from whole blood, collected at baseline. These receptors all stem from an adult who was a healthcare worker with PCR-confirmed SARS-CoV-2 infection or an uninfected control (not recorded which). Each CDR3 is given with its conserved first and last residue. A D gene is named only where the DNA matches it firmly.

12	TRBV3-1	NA	CASSQDYREAFF
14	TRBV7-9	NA	CASGISGMQYEQYF
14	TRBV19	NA	CASSIAGGNQPQHF
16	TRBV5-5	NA	CASSSGMTDFNTEAFF
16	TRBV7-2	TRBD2	CASSPPSGRAAHEQFF
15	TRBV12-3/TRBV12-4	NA	CASSFSGTPTNEQFF
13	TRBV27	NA	CASSLFRTDTQYF
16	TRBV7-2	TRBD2	CASSSVAGGVSDTQYF
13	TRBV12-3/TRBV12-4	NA	CASSLTQGTEAFF
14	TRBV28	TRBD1	CASSLQGGRQPQHF
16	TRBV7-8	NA	CASSLVRFSGTDTQYF
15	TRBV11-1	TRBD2	CASSLVAGSIYEQYF
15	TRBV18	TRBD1	CASSLGQGSLYEQYF
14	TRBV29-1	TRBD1	CSVTTGTRTDTQYF
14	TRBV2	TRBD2	CASSRGLANYEQFF
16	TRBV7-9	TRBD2	CASGKTSGPLYNEQFF
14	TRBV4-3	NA	CASSQDLTPQPQHF
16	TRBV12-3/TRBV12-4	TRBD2	CASSPGGTINSNEQFF
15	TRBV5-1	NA	CASSLVRTDTGELFF
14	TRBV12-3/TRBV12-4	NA	CASSLNIPLGEQYF
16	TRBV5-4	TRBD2	CASSLTGTSGHNEQFF
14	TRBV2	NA	CASSEASVNNEQFF
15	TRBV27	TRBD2	CASSPRGTSGYEQYF
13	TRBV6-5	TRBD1	CASRRQGQDTQYF
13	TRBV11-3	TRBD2	CASSSTSGGTQYF
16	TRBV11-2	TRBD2	CASIGLRVAGGGEQFF
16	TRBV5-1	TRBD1	CASTTGVSSGANVLTF
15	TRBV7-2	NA	CASSLGGPAGDTQYF
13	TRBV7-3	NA	CASSLTPNSPLHF
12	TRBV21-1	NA	CASIRGGCEQYF
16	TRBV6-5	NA	CASSSVGTEILYEQYF
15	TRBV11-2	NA	CASSLGYSGANVLTF
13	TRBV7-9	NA	CASSLDLTHGQYF
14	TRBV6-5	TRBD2	CASKPSGRALEQYF
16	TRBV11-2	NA	CASSSPRVRSYNEQFF
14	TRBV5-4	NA	CASSPWARNYEQYF
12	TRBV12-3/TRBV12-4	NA	CASSTLLGTQYF
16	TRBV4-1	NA	CASSQEEGGSNYGYTF
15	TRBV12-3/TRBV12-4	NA	CASSLGGAYYSPLHF
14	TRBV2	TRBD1	CASTRDRVSYEQYF
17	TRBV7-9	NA	CASSIQRAGAGGETQYF
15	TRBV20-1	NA	CSARGWAGVKYEQYF